These 24 T cell receptor beta chains came from one sample sequenced in a study of T cell clusters in autoimmune cytopenias. TRB was amplified from around 250 ng of peripheral blood genomic DNA per sample. TRB was amplified by touch-down multiplex PCR, primer pools A and B combined. TCRdb re-called the multiplex PCR reads and shows each CDR3 protein once, DNA omitted. The table lists about 2,000 distinct CDR3 sequences. Specimen: peripheral blood. The receptors originated from a human donor with an autoimmune cytopenia or autoimmune hepatitis (not recorded which).

Judged by frequency, this clonotype is medium-sized. The V call is TRBV30, the J call TRBJ2-3. The germline gives CDR1 GTSNPN, CDR2 SVGIG (reference sequence). The CDR3 runs to 12 residues. The CDR3 sequence: CAWSHIDNTQYF.

This clonotype counts as medium-sized by frequency. This sequence joins TRBV6-1 and TRBJ1-6; the D gene TCRdb calls, TRBD1, cannot be checked with no DNA. The germline V gene has CDR1 MNHNS and CDR2 SASEGT. The CDR3 is made up of 16 amino acids. CDR3 amino acids: CASSEGPGGLGSPLHF.

The J gene is TRBJ1-4, the V gene TRBV28. The CDR3 runs 14 residues. The germline gives CDR1 MDHEN, CDR2 SYDVKM. The CDR3 loop is CASSGSLYREKLFF.

This clonotype is classed as medium-sized by frequency. The V and J genes are TRBV12-3 or TRBV12-4 and TRBJ2-2. The CDR3 runs to 14 residues. CDR3 sequence reads: CATLVLWNTGELFF.

This clonotype shows up as large by frequency. The CDR3 sequence is CASIPQGGRVPFF. The rearrangement links TRBV19 to TRBJ2-1; TCRdb outputs TRBD2, but without DNA this stays unchecked. Germline CDR1 reads LNHDA; CDR2 reads SQIVND (reference sequence). This CDR3 region has 13 residues.

This clonotype is medium-sized (0.01 to 0.1%) by frequency. The V call is TRBV6-5, the J call TRBJ1-2. The CDR3 contains 14 residues. CDR1 is MNHEY, CDR2 SVGAGI, per germline. This chain's CDR3 is CASGSQGGGYGYTF.

This clonotype ranks as large in terms of frequency. The chain combines TRBV27 with TRBJ2-1; as DNA is missing, the TRBD1 call by TCRdb cannot be tested. CDR1 is MNHEY, CDR2 SMNVEV, per germline (reference sequence). The CDR3 spans 16 residues. The CDR3 protein is CASSTGQISSYNEQFF.

Frequency places this clonotype as medium-sized (0.01 to 0.1%). The chain uses TRBV10-3 and TRBJ2-1; the D call of TRBD2 rests on TCRdb alone, since no DNA is present to check it. Germline loops: CDR1 ENHRY, CDR2 SYGVKD. CDR3 length: 16 amino acids. The CDR3 protein is CAIRSPGLSSYNEQFF.

This clonotype shows up as medium-sized by frequency. The chain is built from TRBV5-4 and TRBJ2-7; TCRdb's D call of TRBD1 is untestable without DNA. Germline V lookup: CDR1 SGHNT, CDR2 YYREEE (reference sequence). The CDR3 covers 14 residues. The CDR3 spells CASSLQGAGYEQYF.

Its frequency marks this clonotype as large. The rearrangement links TRBV27 to TRBJ2-1; TCRdb's assignment of TRBD1 cannot be checked, as there is no DNA. The CDR3 totals 13 residues. Germline CDR1 and CDR2: MNHEY and SMNVEV (reference sequence). The CDR3 here is CASRPRVVDEQFF.

This clonotype counts as medium-sized by frequency. This chain connects TRBV19 to TRBJ1-6. CDR1 is LNHDA, CDR2 SQIVND, per germline (reference sequence). The CDR3 spans 12 residues. CDR3 in amino acids: CASRQNNSPLHF.

This clonotype ranks as medium-sized in terms of frequency. V gene TRBV24-1 combines with J gene TRBJ2-1. Germline lookup yields CDR1 KGHDR and CDR2 SFDVKD. CDR3 length: 14 residues. The CDR3 here is CATSAVTTRNEQFF.

By frequency, this clonotype is medium-sized (0.01 to 0.1%). V usage is TRBV15 and J usage is TRBJ2-2. This CDR3 has 15 residues. Germline V lookup: CDR1 LNHNV, CDR2 YYDKDF (reference sequence). CDR3 residues: CATSRERHNTGELFF.

The chain couples TRBV6-1 to TRBJ1-1. The CDR3 covers 11 residues. Per the germline V gene, CDR1 is MNHNS and CDR2 is SASEGT. The CDR3 spells CASSDWREAFF.

This clonotype counts as large by frequency. The V and J genes are TRBV29-1 and TRBJ2-2; TCRdb calls TRBD2, which cannot be checked without DNA. The V gene's germline CDR1 is SQVTM and CDR2 ANQGSEA. The CDR3 totals 13 residues. CDR3 residues: CSVAEVAGGELFF.

V and J are TRBV28 and TRBJ2-7. The CDR3 extends over 11 amino acids. Germline CDR1 and CDR2: MDHEN and SYDVKM. The CDR3 is CASSENYEQYF.

The rearrangement uses TRBV21-1 and TRBJ2-3. TRBV21-1 is tagged as a pseudogene. This CDR3 is 11 amino acids long. The chain's CDR3 is CATKDRDTQYF.

The chain couples TRBV7-9 to TRBJ2-4; TCRdb outputs TRBD1, but without DNA this stays unchecked. The CDR3 length is 15 residues. CDR1 and CDR2 (germline): SEHNR, FQNEAQ (reference sequence). CDR3 loop: CASSAQGIAKNIQYF.

Measured by frequency, this clonotype is medium-sized (0.01 to 0.1%). The chain combines TRBV5-5 with TRBJ2-7. CDR1 and CDR2 (germline): SGHKS, YYEKEE (reference sequence). The CDR3 consists of 15 residues. The chain's CDR3 is CASSLDRALEYEQYF. The full variable domain, rest sourced from reference TRBV5-5 and TRBJ2-7, is DAGVTQSPTHLIKTRGQQVTLRCSPISGHKSVSWYQQVLGQGPQFIFQYYEKEERGRGNFPDRFSARQFPNYSSELNVNALLLGDSALYLCASSLDRALEYEQYFGPGTRLTVT.

The chain is built from TRBV5-1 and TRBJ2-7; TCRdb indicates TRBD2, and absent DNA this call remains unverified. This CDR3 is built from 15 residues. CDR1 and CDR2 (germline): SGHRS, YFSETQ. The CDR3: CASSLVLAGTYEQYF.

This clonotype counts as medium-sized by frequency. V gene TRBV20-1 combines with J gene TRBJ1-2; TCRdb indicates TRBD1, and absent DNA this call remains unverified. The CDR3 covers 12 residues. In germline, CDR1 is DFQATT, CDR2 SNEGSKA (reference sequence). CDR3 in amino acids: CSALNRDYGYTF.

The chain is built from TRBV20-1 and TRBJ2-5; there is no DNA to check the TCRdb D call of TRBD2. From germline, CDR1 is DFQATT and CDR2 SNEGSKA (reference sequence). The CDR3 runs 17 residues. The CDR3 spells CSARDKGRGPIEETQYF.

Its frequency marks this clonotype as medium-sized (0.01 to 0.1%). This chain connects TRBV12-3 or TRBV12-4 to TRBJ2-6; without DNA, the TCRdb call of TRBD1 cannot be checked. CDR3 length: 17 amino acids. The CDR3 protein is CASSFQGMGSGANVLTF.

Measured by frequency, this clonotype is medium-sized. V is TRBV27 and J is TRBJ2-1; the TRBD2 assignment by TCRdb is unverifiable without DNA. The length of the CDR3 is 17 residues. Germline assignment: CDR1 MNHEY and CDR2 SMNVEV (reference sequence). This chain's CDR3 is CASSFSQGLNPTDEQFF.